This T cell receptor (beta chain) was retrieved from a study of shared clonotypes between healthy human individuals (dated by TCRdb to the early 2020s). Study-level background: A few men and a couple of women, aged 18 to 49 years, made up the cohort. For each donor, CD4 naive and CD4 memory were each given three plates, CD8 naive was given two plates, and CD8 memory was given one plate. Blood TCR repertoires of a handful of healthy adults were deeply sequenced to estimate repertoire size and the extent of clonotype sharing between individuals. To increase sequencing depth and limit assay-specific biases, different laboratories used diverse techniques to prepare libraries and sequence TCR repertoires. Each donor's leukapheresis produced roughly between roughly 0.85 and 9.5 billion PBMCs. The research as a whole found: The genetic and exposure-history diversity represented was limited by the small number of donors. Compared with non-shared clonotypes, clonotypes shared by all four sorted-subset donors had higher generation probabilities. About 4.5% of naive CD4, 3.5% of naive CD8, roughly 2.4% of memory CD4, and less than 0.45% of memory CD8 clonotypes were shared across a few donors. Naive subsets generally had larger estimated clonotype richness than memory subsets did. Rarefaction of sorted-subset datasets indicated incomplete sequencing despite the large sequencing depth. Pairwise subsampling indicated that sequencing depth was expected to affect the degree of clonotype sharing among donors. Sampling was limited to blood, and TCR repertoires in tissue likely differ from TCR repertoires in blood.

In the case of this clone: What antigen it recognizes has not been identified. Base-call qualities are not available, and no considerably larger clone is one nucleotide away.

Using the deep immunoSEQ assay, TCR CDR3 regions were amplified from genomic DNA by multiplex PCR. Extracted genomic DNA from each cell subset was spread evenly across all wells of several immunoSEQ 96-well plates, with each plate serving as a replicate. Each replicate PCR for sorted subsets received roughly 0.2 ug genomic DNA, equal to about 30,000 T cell genomes. Purified libraries were measured with a Qubit 3.0 fluorometer, size-checked on a Bioanalyzer 2100, and measured again with the KAPA Library Quantification kit. A separate single-read 150-cycle Illumina NextSeq 550 flow cell was used to sequence each immunoSEQ 96-well plate. The study's processing was this. Because the immunoSEQ output included only junctional sequences and no quality scores, the filtering could not be the same as the filtering used for full-length reads. Sequences were annotated with PyIR, a Python wrapper for IgBLAST v1.9, and V/J genes and CDR3 were assigned using IMGT germline references. Any read was removed if the V/J assignment was weak (E-value above 1e-6), the CDR3 was missing, or the read contained stop codons, out-of-frame junctions, or ambiguous translated residues. V3J clonotypes were defined by identical inferred V gene, J gene, and CDR3 amino acid sequence. Percentage overlap between repertoires was computed as shared unique clonotypes divided by the size of the smaller repertoire. Three approaches were used to assess repertoire richness: RTK rarefaction, the Chao1 estimator, and Recon v2.1 estimates of unobserved clonotypes. OLGA was used to compute generation probabilities for all TCRbeta clonotypes that the gDNA method yielded from a handful of donors. Held by TCRdb, this immuneACCESS table contains in-frame sequences only and omits some clones. Under half of the omission traces to an unresolved V gene where checked; the cause of the rest is unknown. D and trimming were read from the DNA, whereas the V and J calls and clone size are those reported in that table. The sample table contains roughly 1.4 million clones; only one count was recorded for about 98.5% of them. The ten largest clones add up to 0.36% of the sample.

Including the terminal cysteine and phenylalanine, the CDR3 comprises 14 residues. The entry retains the CDR3 DNA only, 42 bases that are in frame from base 1. V is clipped by 6 bases and J by 5 bases, and the sequence between their germline boundaries is 14 bases long. CDR1 and CDR2 are drawn from the germline V gene: SNHLY, FYNNEI. Healthy HIV-negative adults with no recently reported acute infections or vaccinations were included as donors. Every donor was a Caucasian adult living in Nashville, Tennessee, USA. CD4+ T cells were enriched by magnetic negative selection; naive cells were then positively selected on CD45RA, and the negative fraction formed the memory subset. After blood collection by leukapheresis, PBMCs were isolated using Ficoll-Histopaque density gradient centrifugation and then cryopreserved in the vapor phase of liquid nitrogen. Purity and quantity of every magnetically sorted T cell population were checked by analytical flow cytometry. From each sorted fraction, genomic DNA was isolated and quantified by UV absorbance on a Nanodrop 2000c.

The specimen sequenced was naive CD4+ T cells sorted from blood. The label giving this sample's cell subset or site can be read as: CD45RA+ positively selected. The sequence derives from a man aged 25 to 40 in good health. This receptor chain uses TRBV2 and TRBJ2-1, with no confidently assigned D gene. The DNA is TGTGCCAGCAGCTACCGAGACACTCACAATGAGCAGTTCTTC. The encoded protein is CASSYRDTHNEQFF.